Reported below is one TCR beta chain. This record comes from a study of blood T cell repertoires in COVID-19. On the study more broadly: Acute and convalescent COVID-19 samples came from the United States, Italy and Spain. T cells, B-cell-depleted T cells, or PBMCs supplied cDNA or gDNA.

Profiling relied on immunoSEQ multiplex PCR, and the TCRdb table lists in-frame clones only, not all of them. The table records about 220,000 clones, just over 85% of them present only once. Trimming cost V 7 bases and J 11 bases; bases outside gene matches: 7. The germline V gene has CDR1 SQVTM and CDR2 ANQGSEA. CDR3 length: 10 residues. Residents of around 24 US areas, aged roughly 18 to 90 years, made up the participants. Categorization into cohorts depended on clinical history that participants reported. Sequencing input: PBMCs or T cells enriched from blood (not recorded which). This chain uses TRBV29-1 with TRBJ1-2; 7 nucleotides agree with TRBD1. This TCR derives from a woman aged 40 to 50 with acute COVID-19. CDR3 in DNA: TGCAGCGCCGGACAGGTGGTATACACCTTC. Its protein product is CSAGQVVYTF.